The 23 T cell receptor beta chains reported below all come from one sample, sequenced in a study of OX40 agonist ivuxolimab in advanced cancers. The table came from immunoSEQ multiplex PCR; TCRdb's copy has only in-frame clones and leaves some out. This sample carries about 91,000 clones, approximately 88% of them seen once, and the ten largest clones take around 0.52%. This specimen was CD4+ or CD8+ T cells sorted from blood, taken in a trial of the OX40 agonist ivuxolimab. The receptors shown here come from an adult with an advanced solid tumor such as melanoma, head and neck, liver or kidney cancer.

The genes are TRBV2 and TRBJ2-2; 9 bases fit TRBD1. After removal of 4 bases from V and 6 bases from J, the junction contained 3 bases not matched to a gene. Germline-derived CDR1 and CDR2 are SNHLY and FYNNEI. The CDR3 runs to 14 residues. DNA for the CDR3: TGTGCCAGCAGTGCGGGACAGGGTGCCGGGGAGCTGTTTTTT. This translates into CASSAGQGAGELFF.

Only a few counts were recorded for this clone. This chain connects TRBV2 to TRBJ1-6, with TRBD1 matching over 9 bases. Germline V gives CDR1 SNHLY, CDR2 FYNNEI. The CDR3 has 15 amino acids. V was pared by 6 bases and J by 10 bases, with 10 bases of the junction left unmatched. CDR3 residues: CASRDRTGAGSPLHF. DNA for the CDR3: TGTGCCAGCAGAGACAGGACAGGGGCCGGGTCACCCCTCCACTTT.

The CDR3 protein is CASREATTGTVAGYTF. The CDR3 DNA follows: TGTGCCAGCAGAGAAGCCACCACCGGGACAGTCGCCGGCTACACCTTC. The rearrangement joins TRBV5-4 to TRBJ1-2; 7 bases map to TRBD1. Germline V CDR1 and CDR2: SGHNT, YYREEE (reference sequence). There are 16 residues in the CDR3. The V and J ends lost 5 bases and 8 bases, in that order; junction bases with no gene match: 18.

V and J are TRBV2 and TRBJ2-5; D unresolved. Trimming removed 6 bases from V and 13 bases from J, with 18 bases in between. The germline CDR1 and CDR2 sequences are SNHLY and FYNNEI. This CDR3 has 12 amino acids. CDR3 residues: CASSSQNRWGYF. The DNA for the CDR3 is TGTGCCAGCAGCTCTCAAAACCGCTGGGGGTACTTC.

The J gene is TRBJ2-5, the V gene TRBV5-4; D may be TRBD1 or TRBD2 (5 bases each). V was trimmed by 3 bases and J by 1 base, leaving 16 bases between them. This CDR3 spans 16 amino acids. Germline V gene data show CDR1 as SGHNT and CDR2 as YYREEE (reference sequence). For the CDR3, the DNA is TGTGCCAGCAGCTCTACTAGTGGGGGAACCCAAGAGACCCAGTACTTC. This gives the protein CASSSTSGGTQETQYF.

This clone was picked up one time. V and J are TRBV5-5 and TRBJ2-1; D is ambiguous. The V and J ends lost 2 bases and 0 bases respectively, with 12 bases between them. CDR3 length: 16 amino acids. From germline, CDR1 is SGHKS and CDR2 YYEKEE (reference sequence). CDR3 in DNA: TGTGCCAGCAGCTTAGCGTCGGCGAGCTCCTACAATGAGCAGTTCTTC. This gives the protein CASSLASASSYNEQFF.

The rearrangement uses TRBV7-2 and TRBJ1-2; D is unresolved. Germline CDR1 and CDR2: SGHTA and FQGNSA. V was clipped by 5 bases and J by 5 bases, with 15 bases between them. This CDR3 has 14 residues. The CDR3 coding sequence is TGTGCCAGCAGCCTTAGGTGGCGAGATTATGGCTACACCTTC. Protein sequence: CASSLRWRDYGYTF.

This sequence joins TRBV6-5 and TRBJ1-2, with a tentative D call TRBD1 (5 bases). Per germline, CDR1 MNHEY and CDR2 SVGAGI. This CDR3 is 13 amino acids long. The V gene lost 7 bases and the J gene lost 2 bases, with 11 bases spanning the gap. DNA of the CDR3: TGTGCCAGCACCCTGGGGGTAAACTATGGCTACACCTTC. It encodes CASTLGVNYGYTF.

V and J are TRBV4-1 and TRBJ1-4; D may be TRBD1 (6 bases). V was cut by 1 base and J by 11 bases, with 14 bases left in between. CDR3 length equals 14 residues. The V gene's germline CDR1 is MGHRA and CDR2 YSYEKL. Here the CDR3 DNA reads TGCGCCAGCAGCCAAGGGGGGGACATGAGGAAACTGTTTTTT. Amino acids: CASSQGGDMRKLFF.

The chain uses TRBV5-1 and TRBJ2-1, with 9 bases fitting TRBD1. This CDR3 has 13 residues. V lost 4 bases, J lost 10 bases, and 6 bases stayed unmatched. Per germline, CDR1 SGHRS and CDR2 YFSETQ. In nucleotides, the CDR3 is TGCGCCAGCAGCCGGGACAGGGTTCGGGAGCAGTTCTTC. It translates to CASSRDRVREQFF.

V and J are TRBV5-4 and TRBJ1-1, with TRBD1 identical over 8 bases. Germline V CDR1 and CDR2: SGHNT, YYREEE (reference sequence). This CDR3 region has 16 residues. Unmatched junction bases numbered 13, after V lost 4 bases and J lost 5 bases. This CDR3 is CASSPHRPGGRTEAFF. The CDR3 DNA reads TGTGCCAGCAGCCCACACCGACCAGGGGGCAGGACTGAAGCTTTCTTT.

This clone was recorded only once. The V and J genes are TRBV11-2 and TRBJ1-2; D ambiguous. The CDR3 extends over 14 amino acids. Looked up from germline, CDR1 is SGHAT and CDR2 is FQNNGV. V lost 4 bases to trimming and J lost 3 bases, with 12 bases between them. The CDR3 DNA reads TGTGCCAGCAGCTCGGTTATGAAGGACTATGGCTACACCTTC. Its protein product is CASSSVMKDYGYTF. The entire variable domain, with the rest obtained from reference TRBV11-2 and TRBJ1-2, is as follows: EAGVAQSPRYKIIEKRQSVAFWCNPISGHATLYWYQQILGQGPKLLIQFQNNGVVDDSQLPKDRFSAERLKGVDSTLKIQPAKLEDSAVYLCASSSVMKDYGYTFGSGTRLTVV.

The CDR3 nucleotides read TGTGCCAGCAGCCCGACCTACGAGCAGTACTTC. Its protein product is CASSPTYEQYF. V gene TRBV14 combines with J gene TRBJ2-7; D is ambiguous. The CDR3 is 11 amino acids. CDR1 SGHDN and CDR2 FVKESK come from the germline V gene. V was pared by 4 bases and J by 2 bases, with 3 bases between. The full variable domain, with the rest looked up from reference TRBV14 and TRBJ2-7, is EAGVTQFPSHSVIEKGQTVTLRCDPISGHDNLYWYRRVMGKEIKFLLHFVKESKQDESGMPNNRFLAERTGGTYSTLKVQPAELEDSGVYFCASSPTYEQYFGPGTRLTVT.

The chain employs TRBV4-3 and TRBJ2-7; 9 bases map to TRBD1. Germline lookup yields CDR1 LGHNA and CDR2 YSLEER. The CDR3 runs to 20 residues. Trimming cost V 0 bases and J 6 bases; bases outside gene matches: 21. Here the CDR3 reads CASSQDFGSFGTGPRGEQYF. Here the CDR3 DNA reads TGCGCCAGCAGCCAAGATTTTGGGAGTTTTGGGACAGGGCCGAGAGGCGAGCAGTACTTC.

J is TRBJ2-2 and V is TRBV15, with D possibly matching TRBD2 (5 bases). Per the germline V gene, CDR1 is LNHNV and CDR2 is YYDKDF (reference sequence). V lost 3 bases, J lost 1 base, and 12 bases lay in between. The CDR3 is made up of 16 amino acids. DNA for the CDR3: TGTGCCACCAGCAGCCGGCGGGTTCTGAACACCGGGGAGCTGTTTTTT. Protein product: CATSSRRVLNTGELFF.

This chain links TRBV5-1 with TRBJ1-2, with 7 bases identical to TRBD1. V was pared by 5 bases and J by 2 bases, with 9 bases of the junction left unmatched. The germline CDR1 and CDR2 sequences are SGHRS and YFSETQ. The CDR3 has 15 residues. This CDR3 is CASRQSTGANYGYTF. The CDR3 bases are TGCGCCAGCAGACAAAGCACAGGGGCGAACTATGGCTACACCTTC.

V usage is TRBV10-1 and J usage is TRBJ1-1, with 10 bases identical to TRBD1. This CDR3 is built from 16 residues. Germline assignment: CDR1 WNHNN and CDR2 SYGVQD (reference sequence). V dropped 3 bases and J dropped 2; count of bases not matched to a gene: 6. CDR3 residues: CASSETTGGLNTEAFF. CDR3 bases: TGCGCCAGCAGTGAAACGACAGGGGGCCTTAACACTGAAGCTTTCTTT.

V gene TRBV5-1 combines with J gene TRBJ2-7, with D possibly matching TRBD2 (5 bases). CDR1 and CDR2 (germline): SGHRS, YFSETQ. V lost 4 bases and J lost 3, with 17 bases in between. The CDR3 length is 15 residues. DNA for the CDR3: TGCGCCAGCAGCGGAGGCGGTAGTGGGAGCTACGAGCAGTACTTC. Protein product: CASSGGGSGSYEQYF.

The gene calls are TRBV18 and TRBJ2-2, with D unresolved. Germline CDR1 is KGHSH and CDR2 is LQKENI. The CDR3 is 15 amino acids. The V gene lost 3 bases and the J gene lost 4 bases, with 12 bases spanning the gap. CDR3 amino acids: CASSPDGVFTGELFF. CDR3 nucleotide sequence: TGTGCCAGCTCACCGGATGGGGTCTTCACCGGGGAGCTGTTTTTT.

V is TRBV5-1 and J is TRBJ2-1; D possibly corresponds to TRBD1 (6 bases). The CDR3 consists of 16 residues. V was pared by 0 bases and J by 9 bases, with 19 bases between. The germline V gene encodes CDR1 SGHRS and CDR2 YFSETQ. In DNA, the CDR3 is TGCGCCAGCAGCTTGGAAGCGAACAGGGTGTTGGGTGAGCAGTTCTTC. It yields the protein CASSLEANRVLGEQFF.

In this sample, this clone turned up once. This sequence joins TRBV5-1 and TRBJ1-3; D gene uncertain. Germline lookup yields CDR1 SGHRS and CDR2 YFSETQ. This CDR3 is built from 13 residues. Deletions cut 0 bases from V and 4 bases from J, with 5 bases between. The CDR3 nucleotides are TGCGCCAGCAGCTTGGAGTTAGGAAACACCATATATTTT. Its translation is CASSLELGNTIYF.

The gene calls are TRBV29-1 and TRBJ2-3; D is unclear. The CDR3 is 13 amino acids. V lost 1 base and J lost 3, with 8 bases in between. Germline CDR1 and CDR2: SQVTM and ANQGSEA. CDR3 DNA: TGCAGCGTTGAAGTGACCGGGACAGATACGCAGTATTTT. Its protein product is CSVEVTGTDTQYF.

The chain carries TRBV11-2 and TRBJ2-5; a possible D gene is TRBD1 (6 bases). Germline lookup yields CDR1 SGHAT and CDR2 FQNNGV. V was shortened by 8 bases and J by 1 base, with 11 bases between the two germline ends. The CDR3 runs 13 residues. CDR3 in amino acids: CASLQGTQETQYF. The CDR3, as DNA: TGTGCCAGCCTGCAGGGGACCCAAGAGACCCAGTACTTC.